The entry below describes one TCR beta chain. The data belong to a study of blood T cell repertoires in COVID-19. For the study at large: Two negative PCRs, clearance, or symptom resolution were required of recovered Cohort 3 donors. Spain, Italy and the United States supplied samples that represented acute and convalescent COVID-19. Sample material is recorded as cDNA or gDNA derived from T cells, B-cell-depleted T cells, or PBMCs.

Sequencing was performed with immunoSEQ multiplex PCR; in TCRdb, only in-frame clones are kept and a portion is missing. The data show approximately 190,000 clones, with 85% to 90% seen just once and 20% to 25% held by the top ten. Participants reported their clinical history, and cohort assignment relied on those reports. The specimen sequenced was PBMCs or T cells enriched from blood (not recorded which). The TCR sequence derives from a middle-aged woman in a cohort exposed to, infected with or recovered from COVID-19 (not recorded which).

The CDR3 coding sequence is TGTGCCAGCTCAGGGGATATGAACACTGAAGCTTTCTTT. Protein product: CASSGDMNTEAFF. The chain combines TRBV2 with TRBJ1-1, with D perhaps TRBD1 (6 bases). V was pared by 8 bases and J by 0 bases, with 10 bases between. Germline loops: CDR1 SNHLY, CDR2 FYNNEI. CDR3 size: 13 residues.